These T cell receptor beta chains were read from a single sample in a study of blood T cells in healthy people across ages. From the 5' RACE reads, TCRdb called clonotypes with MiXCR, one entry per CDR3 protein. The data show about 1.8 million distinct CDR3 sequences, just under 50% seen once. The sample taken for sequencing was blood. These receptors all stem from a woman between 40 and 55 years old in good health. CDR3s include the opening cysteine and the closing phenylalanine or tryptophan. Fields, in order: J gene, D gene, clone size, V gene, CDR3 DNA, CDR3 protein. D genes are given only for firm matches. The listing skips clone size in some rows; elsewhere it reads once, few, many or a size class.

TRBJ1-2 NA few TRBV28 TGTGCCAGCAGTTTATTTCAGAGTTGGGGACACTACGGCTACACCTTC CASSLFQSWGHYGYTF
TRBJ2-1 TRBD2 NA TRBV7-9 TGTGCCAGCAGCGCAGCGGGGAGATCCTACAATGAGCAGTTCTTC CASSAAGRSYNEQFF
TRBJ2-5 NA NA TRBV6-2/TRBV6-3 TGTGCCAGCAGTTTTCAGGGACGGGGACAAGAGACCCAGTACTTC CASSFQGRGQETQYF
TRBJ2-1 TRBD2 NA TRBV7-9 TGTGCCAGCAGCTCTTCGACTAGCGGGGGATCGGATGAGCAGTTCTTC CASSSSTSGGSDEQFF
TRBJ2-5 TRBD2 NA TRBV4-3 TGCGCCAGCAGCAACAGCGGGGGCCCCCGAGAGACCCAGTACTTC CASSNSGGPRETQYF
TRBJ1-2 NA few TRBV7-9 TGTGCCAGCAGCTCCCCTACGGGCTATGGCTACACCTTC CASSSPTGYGYTF
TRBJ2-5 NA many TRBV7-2 TGTGCCAGCAGTTTCGGGGGGCGGGAGACCCAGTACTTC CASSFGGRETQYF
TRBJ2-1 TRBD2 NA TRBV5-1 TGCGCCAGCAGCTTGGGGCAGCGGGGCGCTGATGAGCAGTTCTTC CASSLGQRGADEQFF
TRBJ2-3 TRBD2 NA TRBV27 TGTGCCAGCAGTTTAAACCCCTGGGGAGCGGGAAGCACAGATACGCAGTATTTT CASSLNPWGAGSTDTQYF
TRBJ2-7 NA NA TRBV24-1 TGTGCCACCAGTGATTTCGAAAAGGTAGAGGTTCCGTACTTC CATSDFEKVEVPYF
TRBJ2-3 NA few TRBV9 TGTGCCAGCAGCGCAAGCCCCGGGGGCACAGATACGCAGTATTTT CASSASPGGTDTQYF
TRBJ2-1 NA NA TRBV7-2 TGTGCCAGCAGCGTTGAGCTAGCCTTCAATGAGCAGTTCTTC CASSVELAFNEQFF
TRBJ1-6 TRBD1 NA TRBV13 TGTGCCAGCAGCCTGGGACAGGGGGGGTCTAATTCACCCCTCCACTTT CASSLGQGGSNSPLHF
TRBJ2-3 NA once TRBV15 TGTGCCACCAGCAAAGGCGGTGAGTTCACAGATACGCAGTATTTT CATSKGGEFTDTQYF
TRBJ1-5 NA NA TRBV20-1 TGCAGTGCTAGTATCCGGACTAGCAATCAGCCCCAGCATTTT CSASIRTSNQPQHF
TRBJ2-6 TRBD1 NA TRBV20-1 TGCAGTGCTAGCCCGGCGACAGGGGCCTCTGGGGCCAACGTCCTGACTTTC CSASPATGASGANVLTF
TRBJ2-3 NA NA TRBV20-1 TGCAGTGCTCGGATTTACACAGATACGCAGTATTTT CSARIYTDTQYF
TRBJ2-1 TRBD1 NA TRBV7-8 TGTGCCAGCAGCCCTCGGGACAGGGCCGTTAGGTTCTACAATGAGCAGTTCTTC CASSPRDRAVRFYNEQFF
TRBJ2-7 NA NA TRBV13 TGTGCCAGCAGCTTACCGGGTTACTCCGTCGAGCAGTACTTC CASSLPGYSVEQYF
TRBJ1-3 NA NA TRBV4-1 TGCGCCAGCAGCCAAAGGGCACTACAAGCTGGAAACACCATATATTTT CASSQRALQAGNTIYF
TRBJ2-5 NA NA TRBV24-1 TGTGCCACCAGTGATTTAGGGTGGGAGACCCAGTACTTC CATSDLGWETQYF
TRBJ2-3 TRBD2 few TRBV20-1 TGCAGTGCCCCGGGGCTAGCGGGGGTTAACACAGATACGCAGTATTTT CSAPGLAGVNTDTQYF
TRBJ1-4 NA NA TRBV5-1 TGCGCCAGCAGCGGGGAGGCGACGGATGAAAAACTGTTTTTT CASSGEATDEKLFF
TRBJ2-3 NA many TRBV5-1 TGTGCCAGCAGCGTTAGCGGATCCACAGATACGCAGTATTTT CASSVSGSTDTQYF
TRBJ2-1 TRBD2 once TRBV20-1 TGCAGTGCTAGACCCGGCCGGGGGGTTGGCTACAATGAGCAGTTCTTC CSARPGRGVGYNEQFF
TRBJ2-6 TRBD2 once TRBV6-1 TGTGCCAGCAGGGGACTAGCGGGGGGGATTTCTGGGGCCAACGTCCTGACTTTC CASRGLAGGISGANVLTF
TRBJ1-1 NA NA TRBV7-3 TGTGCCAGCAGCTTAACGGGTCCGGCGAACACTGAAGCTTTCTTT CASSLTGPANTEAFF
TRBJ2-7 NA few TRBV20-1 TGCAGTGCTAGAGGACAGGTTCGAGTTGAGCAGTACTTC CSARGQVRVEQYF
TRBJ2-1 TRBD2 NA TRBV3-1 TGTGCCAGCAGCCAAGAAGGCGGGACTACCTCGACCCGGTTCTTC CASSQEGGTTSTRFF
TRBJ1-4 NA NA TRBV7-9 TGTGCCAGCAAGGGGTGGGGTGAAAAACTGTTTTTT CASKGWGEKLFF
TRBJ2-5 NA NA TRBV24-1 TGTGCCACCAACGGAGCAGGAGAGACCCAGTACTTC CATNGAGETQYF
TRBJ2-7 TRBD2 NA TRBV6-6 TGTGCCAGCAGTGATGGACTAGCGGGGAATATCGAGCAGTACTTC CASSDGLAGNIEQYF
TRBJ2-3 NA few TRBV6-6 TGTGCCAGCAGCTCCGGGGTCCCAGATACGCAGTATTTT CASSSGVPDTQYF
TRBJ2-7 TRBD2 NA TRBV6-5 TGTGCCAGCAGTTTCAACCCGGGACTAGCGGGGGAGCAGTACTTC CASSFNPGLAGEQYF
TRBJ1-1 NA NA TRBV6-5 TGTGCCAGCAGCCCCGCCGGGCTATACACTGAAGCTTTCTTT CASSPAGLYTEAFF
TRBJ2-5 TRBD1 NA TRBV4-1 TGCGCCAGCAGCCAACCAGGGGGCGGCTATGAGCAGTACTTC CASSQPGGGYEQYF
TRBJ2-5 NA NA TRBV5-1 TGCGCCAGCAGCCCGGGCGGGACAGCGGAATTGGGAGAGACCCAGTACTTC CASSPGGTAELGETQYF
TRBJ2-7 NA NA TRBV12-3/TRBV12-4 TGTGCCAGCAGTTTAGCGCCATCCCACGAGCAGTACTTC CASSLAPSHEQYF
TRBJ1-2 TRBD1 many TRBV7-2 TGTGCCAGCAGTTACGGACAGGGTAACTATGGCTACACCTTC CASSYGQGNYGYTF
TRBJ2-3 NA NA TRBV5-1 TGCGCCAGCAGCTTGGAGGCCATCGCAGATACGCAGTATTTT CASSLEAIADTQYF
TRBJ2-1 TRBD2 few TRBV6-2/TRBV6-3 TGTGCCAGCAGTTATGTACGGGGGGTCTCCTACAATGAGCAGTTCTTC CASSYVRGVSYNEQFF
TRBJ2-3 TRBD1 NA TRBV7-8 TGTGCCAGCAGGCTACCGGGACAGGGGGGAGATACGCAGTATTTT CASRLPGQGGDTQYF
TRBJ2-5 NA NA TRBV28 TGTGCCAGCAGTTTCCCCCAGGGTAATGGAGAGACCCAGTACTTC CASSFPQGNGETQYF
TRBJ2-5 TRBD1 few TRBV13 TGTGCCAGCAGCTTAGGACAGGGGAAGTGGACCCAGTACTTC CASSLGQGKWTQYF